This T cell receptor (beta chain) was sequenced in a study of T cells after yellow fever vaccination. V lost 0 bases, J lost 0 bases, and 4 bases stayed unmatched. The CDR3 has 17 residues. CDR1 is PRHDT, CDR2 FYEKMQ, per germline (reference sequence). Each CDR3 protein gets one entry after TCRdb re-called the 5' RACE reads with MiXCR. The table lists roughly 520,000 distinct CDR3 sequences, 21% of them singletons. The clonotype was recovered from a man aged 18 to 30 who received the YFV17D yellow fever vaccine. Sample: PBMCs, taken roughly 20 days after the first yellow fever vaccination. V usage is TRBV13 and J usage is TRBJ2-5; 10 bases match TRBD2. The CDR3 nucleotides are TGTGCCAGCAGCTTAGGCCCTACTAGCGGGGACCAAGAGACCCAGTACTTC. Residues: CASSLGPTSGDQETQYF.